This T cell receptor beta chain was obtained from a study of cytomegalovirus exposure and HLA in healthy donors. Overall study: A prior study identified 117 million unique TCR beta sequences from 200 million or so T cells.

General observations from the study: A few of the chains that were CMV-associated were confirmed in vitro to be specific for CMV antigens. From TCR beta sequences, most subjects' HLA-A and HLA-B alleles were reportedly predicted accurately.

A remark on this clone: Its antigen is currently unknown.

The PCR was carried out with 60 Vbeta primers and 13 Jbeta primers. Profiling relied on immunoSEQ multiplex PCR, and the TCRdb table lists in-frame clones only, not all of them. The table shows about 140,000 clones, with roughly four fifths occurring only once. Germline-derived CDR1 and CDR2 are SGHAT and FQNNGV. This CDR3 is 17 amino acids long. V trimming: 2 bases; J trimming: 0 bases; junction bases outside the gene matches: 7. The chain recombines TRBV11-2 with TRBJ2-1; 7 nucleotides line up with TRBD1. The source material was PBMCs. This TCR derives from a man in his forties or fifties in good health and CMV-seropositive. CDR3 region: CASSLRGAGGSYNEQFF. The DNA of the CDR3 is TGTGCCAGCAGCTTAAGGGGAGCAGGGGGCTCCTACAATGAGCAGTTCTTC. Full variable domain (remainder filled in from reference TRBV11-2 and TRBJ2-1): EAGVAQSPRYKIIEKRQSVAFWCNPISGHATLYWYQQILGQGPKLLIQFQNNGVVDDSQLPKDRFSAERLKGVDSTLKIQPAKLEDSAVYLCASSLRGAGGSYNEQFFGPGTRLTVL.